Shown below are 10 T cell receptor beta chains from a single sample sequenced in a study of Ad26.COV2.S vaccination and SARS-CoV-2 variants. Using immunoSEQ multiplex PCR, the repertoire was profiled, and TCRdb retains in-frame clones only, with some absent. The table has fewer than 400,000 clones, roughly 90% seen once. Treatment meaning: 15 to 20 received Ad26.COV2.S at low or high dose, single or two shots; roughly five received placebo; per-sample allocation not given. Sample collection was performed on day 63 after the first vaccine or placebo injection. The specimen was peripheral blood, collected in a trial of Ad26.COV2.S vaccine versus placebo. The receptors shown here come from a person aged 18-60 years who received the Ad26.COV2.S COVID-19 vaccine or a placebo.

This clone appeared once. This chain connects TRBV24-1 to TRBJ2-2; D gene ambiguous. Trimming removed 6 bases at V and 0 bases at J, with 16 bases between. Looked up from germline, CDR1 is KGHDR and CDR2 is SFDVKD. The CDR3 extends over 17 amino acids. The CDR3 coding sequence is TGTGCCACCAGTCCCTCGTGGCCCGGAACGAACACCGGGGAGCTGTTTTTT. Protein: CATSPSWPGTNTGELFF.

This chain links TRBV9 with TRBJ1-1; D not resolved. Germline V gene sequence: CDR1 SGDLS, CDR2 YYNGEE. Trimming removed 4 bases from V and 1 base from J, with 11 bases in between. This CDR3 contains 14 residues. As DNA, the CDR3 is TGTGCCAGCAGCCGTCCCGGGTGGAACACTGAAGCTTTCTTT. Translating it yields CASSRPGWNTEAFF. The full variable domain, completed using reference TRBV9 and TRBJ1-1, is DSGVTQTPKHLITATGQRVTLRCSPRSGDLSVYWYQQSLDQGLQFLIQYYNGEERAKGNILERFSAQQFPDLHSELNLSSLELGDSALYFCASSRPGWNTEAFFGQGTRLTVV.

The rearrangement links TRBV5-6 to TRBJ1-2; no definite D call. Germline V gene sequence: CDR1 SGHDT, CDR2 YYEEEE. This CDR3 is built from 15 residues. V was cut by 1 base and J by 0 bases, with 10 bases left in between. The CDR3 protein is CASSLTFYSNYGYTF. The CDR3, as DNA: TGTGCCAGCAGCTTGACCTTCTATTCTAACTATGGCTACACCTTC.

The genes are TRBV19 and TRBJ2-5; 11 bases agree with TRBD2. Germline lookup yields CDR1 LNHDA and CDR2 SQIVND (reference sequence). Trimming at V came to 3 bases and at J to 5 bases, leaving 5 bases not matched to a gene. The CDR3 runs 15 residues. The CDR3 loop is CASSIPWTSGETQYF. In DNA, the CDR3 is TGTGCCAGTAGTATCCCATGGACTAGCGGGGAGACCCAGTACTTC.

V usage is TRBV11-3 and J usage is TRBJ1-6; D is perhaps TRBD1 (5 bases). Germline V gives CDR1 SGHNT, CDR2 YENEEA. The CDR3 is made up of 15 amino acids. The ends were cut back, 3 bases at V and 3 bases at J, with 9 bases in the middle. The CDR3 reads CASSLMGGYNSPLHF. The CDR3 region has the DNA TGTGCCAGCAGCTTGATGGGGGGCTATAATTCACCCCTCCACTTT. Based on the CDR3 plus reference TRBV11-3 and TRBJ1-6, the full variable domain is EAGVVQSPRYKIIEKKQPVAFWCNPISGHNTLYWYLQNLGQGPELLIRYENEEAVDDSQLPKDRFSAERLKGVDSTLKIQPAELGDSAVYLCASSLMGGYNSPLHFGNGTRLTVT.

This clone was seen a single time. The chain has TRBV5-1 and TRBJ2-5; 7 nucleotides line up with TRBD2. The CDR3 is 15 amino acids. The V and J ends lost 0 bases and 1 base, in that order; junction bases with no gene match: 3. Germline values: CDR1 SGHRS, CDR2 YFSETQ. CDR3 protein: CASSLAGGGQETQYF. In nucleotides, the CDR3 is TGCGCCAGCAGCTTGGCCGGCGGGGGCCAAGAGACCCAGTACTTC.

This rearrangement joins TRBV12-3 or TRBV12-4 to TRBJ1-4; D might be TRBD1 (5 bases). Trimming took 1 base from V and 5 from J, leaving 5 bases between them. This CDR3 is built from 13 residues. The CDR3 DNA reads as TGTGCCAGCAGTTTAGGGGGCAATGAAAAACTGTTTTTT. Amino acids: CASSLGGNEKLFF.

As for this clone: Relative to the germline gene, one junction end is altered; a read error may explain this. The V gene is TRBV7-8, the J gene TRBJ1-2, with 9 bases lining up with TRBD1. CDR1 SGHVS and CDR2 FQNEAQ come from the germline V gene. CDR3 length: 12 amino acids. DNA for the CDR3: TGTGCCAGCAGCCCGGACAGGGGCTATCCTTACTTC. It encodes CASSPDRGYPYF.

The rearrangement uses TRBV4-3 and TRBJ1-4; the D is unclear. The CDR3 totals 13 residues. V lost 1 base to trimming and J lost 8 bases, with 8 bases between them. CDR1 is LGHNA and CDR2 is YSLEER in the germline V gene. Here the CDR3 DNA reads TGCGCCAGCAGCCAAGTCCGAGGAGAAAAACTGTTTTTT. Protein product: CASSQVRGEKLFF.

The V gene is TRBV5-1, the J gene TRBJ1-3, with D perhaps TRBD1 (6 bases). The CDR3 has 14 amino acids. With 3 bases removed from V and 3 bases from J, the gap between germline ends came to 10 bases. Germline V gene sequence: CDR1 SGHRS, CDR2 YFSETQ. The CDR3 protein is CASSSSGDGNTIYF. As DNA, the CDR3 is TGCGCCAGCAGCTCGTCAGGGGATGGAAACACCATATATTTT. Full variable domain (remainder filled in from reference TRBV5-1 and TRBJ1-3): KAGVTQTPRYLIKTRGQQVTLSCSPISGHRSVSWYQQTPGQGLQFLFEYFSETQRNKGNFPGRFSGRQFSNSRSEMNVSTLELGDSALYLCASSSSGDGNTIYFGEGSWLTVV.